The sequence of this T cell receptor (beta chain) was determined in a study of OX40 agonist ivuxolimab in advanced cancers. Study-level background: The costimulatory receptor OX40 (CD134) was targeted by ivuxolimab, a fully human IgG2 agonistic monoclonal antibody. Intravenous ivuxolimab was administered to patients every 2 weeks at six dose levels: 0.01, 0.1, 0.3, 1.5, 3 and 10 mg/kg. Among the 52 dose-escalation patients, approximately 20 had hepatocellular carcinoma, approximately 15 melanoma, 9 renal cell carcinoma and 9 head and neck cancer. In the dose-escalation cohort, 82.7% of patients were male, and the mean age was approximately 64 years, with a range of about 23 to 85. Patients were allowed to have had prior anti-PD-1, anti-PD-L1 or anti-CTLA-4 therapy, and 30% to 40% of the dose-escalation patients had previously received checkpoint inhibitors. Partial responses occurred in three dose-escalation patients: two with cutaneous melanoma and one with hepatocellular carcinoma. The purpose of peripheral TCRbeta sequencing was to test whether ivuxolimab changed TCR sequence diversity and led to clonal T-cell expansion. The paper describes the monotherapy dose-escalation part (N of about 52 patients) of the phase I trial of ivuxolimab. Points the paper makes about the study in general: The antigen specificity of the clonally expanded peripheral T cells was not determined. Partial responders in the 0.1-3.0 mg/kg groups had among the lowest normalized peripheral clonal expansion, especially among CD8+ T cells. Clonal expansion of both CD4+ and CD8+ blood T cells was observed from baseline to week 6 at doses 0.1 to 3.0 mg/kg. Low levels of normalized T-cell clonal expansion were also shown by some nonresponding patients. After ivuxolimab, more expanded clones were found on average in CD8+ T cells than in CD4+ T cells.

Regarding this clone: What antigen it recognizes has not been identified. Base quality data are lacking; no much larger clone is found one base away.

The trial excluded patients who had a history of autoimmune disease or were on systemic immunosuppression. Peripheral blood for TCR sequencing was collected from all dose cohorts at baseline, on cycle 4 day 1, and on cycle 7 day 1. Samples came from an open-label, multicenter, first-in-human phase I dose-escalation trial of ivuxolimab. Adults with locally advanced or metastatic head and neck squamous cell, hepatocellular, melanoma or renal cell carcinoma were enrolled in the trial. Before TCR sequencing, CD4+ T cells and CD8+ T cells from peripheral blood were sorted into separate populations. Looking up the germline V gene yields CDR1 SGHVS and CDR2 FQNEAQ. The CDR3 runs 16 amino acids, cysteine and phenylalanine included. The CDR3 DNA has 48 bases and is translated from base 1. The germline V end is reduced by 2 bases and the J end by 1 base; junction bases left unmatched: 4. Genomic DNA was extracted from sorted cells for sequencing of the TCRbeta CDR3 region. The immunoSEQ Assay was used for sequencing of TCRbeta CDR3 regions. TCRdb obtained this table from immuneACCESS and retained in-frame rearrangements with V and J assigned. These tables miss some clones; where compared with another copy, unresolved V genes account for less than half of the shortfall, and the remainder is unexplained. For this sample there are 55,000 to 90,000 clones; about 82% appear just once. The ten largest clones take up 1.1% of the sample.

The clonotype originates from an adult with an advanced solid tumor such as melanoma, head and neck, liver or kidney cancer. The source material was CD4+ or CD8+ T cells sorted from blood, sampled in a trial of the OX40 agonist ivuxolimab. The chain joins TRBV7-8 to TRBJ2-2, with 7 junctional bases fitting TRBD2. This receptor carries the CDR3 CASSLYGGGNTGELFF. The DNA sequence is as follows: TGTGCCAGCAGCTTATATGGCGGGGGGAACACCGGGGAGCTGTTTTTT.